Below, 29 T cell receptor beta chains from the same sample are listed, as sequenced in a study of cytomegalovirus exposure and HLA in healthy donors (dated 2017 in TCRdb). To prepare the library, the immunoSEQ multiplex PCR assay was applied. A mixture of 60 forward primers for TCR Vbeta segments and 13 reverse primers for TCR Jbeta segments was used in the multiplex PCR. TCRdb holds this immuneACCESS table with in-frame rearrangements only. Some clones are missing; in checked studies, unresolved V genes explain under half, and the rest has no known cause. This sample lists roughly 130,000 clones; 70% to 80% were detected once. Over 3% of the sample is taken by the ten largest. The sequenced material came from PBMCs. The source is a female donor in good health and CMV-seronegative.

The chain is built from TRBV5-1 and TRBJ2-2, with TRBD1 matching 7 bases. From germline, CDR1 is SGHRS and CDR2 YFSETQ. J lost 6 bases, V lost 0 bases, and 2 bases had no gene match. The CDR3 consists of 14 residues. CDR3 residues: CASSLEGAAGELFF. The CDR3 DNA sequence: TGCGCCAGCAGCTTGGAGGGGGCGGCCGGGGAGCTGTTTTTT.

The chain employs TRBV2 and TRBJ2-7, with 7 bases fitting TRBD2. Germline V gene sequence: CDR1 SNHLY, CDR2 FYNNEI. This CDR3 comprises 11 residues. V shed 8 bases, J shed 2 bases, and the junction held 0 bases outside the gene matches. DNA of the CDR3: TGTGCCAGCCGGGGGGCCTACGAGCAGTACTTC. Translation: CASRGAYEQYF.

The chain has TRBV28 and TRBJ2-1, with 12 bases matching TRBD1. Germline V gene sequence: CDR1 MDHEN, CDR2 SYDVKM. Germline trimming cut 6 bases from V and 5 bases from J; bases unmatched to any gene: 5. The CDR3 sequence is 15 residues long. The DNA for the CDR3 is TGTGCCAGCAGGTCGGGACAGGGGGCCCACAATGAGCAGTTCTTC. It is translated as CASRSGQGAHNEQFF.

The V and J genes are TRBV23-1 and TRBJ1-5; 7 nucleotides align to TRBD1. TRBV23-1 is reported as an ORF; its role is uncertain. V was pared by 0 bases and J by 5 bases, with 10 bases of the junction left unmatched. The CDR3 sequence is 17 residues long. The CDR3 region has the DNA TGCGCCAGCAGTCAATCGGGGACAGCCATAGTAGATCAGCCCCAGCATTTT. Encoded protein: CASSQSGTAIVDQPQHF.

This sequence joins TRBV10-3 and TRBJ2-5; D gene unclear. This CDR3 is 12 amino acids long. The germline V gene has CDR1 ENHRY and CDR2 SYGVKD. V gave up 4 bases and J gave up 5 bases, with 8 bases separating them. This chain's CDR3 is CAISAGSETQYF. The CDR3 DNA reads TGTGCCATCAGTGCTGGCTCTGAGACCCAGTACTTC.

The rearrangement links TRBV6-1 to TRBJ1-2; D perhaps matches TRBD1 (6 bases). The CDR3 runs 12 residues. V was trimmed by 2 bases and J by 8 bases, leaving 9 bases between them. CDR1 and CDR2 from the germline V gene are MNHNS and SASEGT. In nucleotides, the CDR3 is TGTGCCAGCAGTGAATGGGGGCAAGGCTACACCTTC. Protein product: CASSEWGQGYTF.

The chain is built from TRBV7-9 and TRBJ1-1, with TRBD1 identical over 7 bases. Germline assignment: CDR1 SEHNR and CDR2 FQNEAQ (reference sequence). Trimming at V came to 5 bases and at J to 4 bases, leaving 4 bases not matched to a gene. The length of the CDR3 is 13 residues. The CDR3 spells CASSAQGFTEAFF. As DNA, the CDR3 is TGTGCCAGCAGCGCACAGGGGTTCACTGAAGCTTTCTTT.

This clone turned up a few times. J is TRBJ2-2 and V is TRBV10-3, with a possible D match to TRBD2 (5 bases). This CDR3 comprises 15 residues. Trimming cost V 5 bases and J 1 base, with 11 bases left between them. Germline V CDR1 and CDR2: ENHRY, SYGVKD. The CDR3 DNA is TGTGCCATCAGTACTAGATGGGGGAACACCGGGGAGCTGTTTTTT. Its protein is CAISTRWGNTGELFF.

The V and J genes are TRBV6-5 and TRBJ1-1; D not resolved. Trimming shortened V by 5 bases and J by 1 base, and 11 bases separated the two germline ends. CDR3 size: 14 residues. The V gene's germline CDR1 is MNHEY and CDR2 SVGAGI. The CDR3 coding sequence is TGTGCCAGCAGTGTGACACGGGGGAACACTGAAGCTTTCTTT. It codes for CASSVTRGNTEAFF.

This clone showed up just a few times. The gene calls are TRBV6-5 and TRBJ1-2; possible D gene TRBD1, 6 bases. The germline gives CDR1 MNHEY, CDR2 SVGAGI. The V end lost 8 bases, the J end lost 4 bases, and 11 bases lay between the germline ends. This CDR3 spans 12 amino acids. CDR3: CASGVTGYGYTF. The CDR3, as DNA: TGTGCCAGCGGGGTGACAGGCTATGGCTACACCTTC.

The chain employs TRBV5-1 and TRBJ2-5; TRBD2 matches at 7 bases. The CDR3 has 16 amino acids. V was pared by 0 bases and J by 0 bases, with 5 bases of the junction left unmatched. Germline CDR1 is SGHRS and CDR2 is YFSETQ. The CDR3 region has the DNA TGCGCCAGCAGCTTGGTCCAAGCGGGGTACCAAGAGACCCAGTACTTC. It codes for CASSLVQAGYQETQYF. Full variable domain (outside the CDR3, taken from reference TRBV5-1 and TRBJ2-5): KAGVTQTPRYLIKTRGQQVTLSCSPISGHRSVSWYQQTPGQGLQFLFEYFSETQRNKGNFPGRFSGRQFSNSRSEMNVSTLELGDSALYLCASSLVQAGYQETQYFGPGTRLLVL.

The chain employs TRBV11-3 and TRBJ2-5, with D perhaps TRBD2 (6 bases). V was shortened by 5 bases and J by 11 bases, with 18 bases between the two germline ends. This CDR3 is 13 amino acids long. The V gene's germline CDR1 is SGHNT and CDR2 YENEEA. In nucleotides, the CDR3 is TGTGCCAGCAGCGCCTCCGGGACTCTGGGGCAGTACTTC. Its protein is CASSASGTLGQYF. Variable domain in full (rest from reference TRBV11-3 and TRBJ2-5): EAGVVQSPRYKIIEKKQPVAFWCNPISGHNTLYWYLQNLGQGPELLIRYENEEAVDDSQLPKDRFSAERLKGVDSTLKIQPAELGDSAVYLCASSASGTLGQYFGPGTRLLVL.

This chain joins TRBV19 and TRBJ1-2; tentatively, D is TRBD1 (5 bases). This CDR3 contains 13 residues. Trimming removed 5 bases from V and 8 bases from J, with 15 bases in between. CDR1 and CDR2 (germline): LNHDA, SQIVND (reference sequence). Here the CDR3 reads CASSPQTEAGYTF. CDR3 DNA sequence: TGTGCCAGTAGTCCACAGACAGAGGCCGGCTACACCTTC. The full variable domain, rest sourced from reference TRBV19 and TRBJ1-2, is DGGITQSPKYLFRKEGQNVTLSCEQNLNHDAMYWYRQDPGQGLRLIYYSQIVNDFQKGDIAEGYSVSREKKESFPLTVTSAQKNPTAFYLCASSPQTEAGYTFGSGTRLTVV.

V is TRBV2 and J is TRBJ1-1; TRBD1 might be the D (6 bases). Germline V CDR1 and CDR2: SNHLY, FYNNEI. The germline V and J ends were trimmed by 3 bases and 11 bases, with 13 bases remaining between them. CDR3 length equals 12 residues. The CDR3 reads CASSDWGRRAFF. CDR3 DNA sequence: TGTGCCAGCAGTGATTGGGGGCGAAGGGCTTTCTTT.

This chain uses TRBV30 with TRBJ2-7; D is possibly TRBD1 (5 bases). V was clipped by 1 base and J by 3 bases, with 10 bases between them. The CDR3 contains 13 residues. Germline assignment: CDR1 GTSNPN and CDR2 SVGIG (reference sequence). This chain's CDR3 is CAWSEGVDYEQYF. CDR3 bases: TGTGCCTGGAGTGAAGGGGTAGACTACGAGCAGTACTTC.

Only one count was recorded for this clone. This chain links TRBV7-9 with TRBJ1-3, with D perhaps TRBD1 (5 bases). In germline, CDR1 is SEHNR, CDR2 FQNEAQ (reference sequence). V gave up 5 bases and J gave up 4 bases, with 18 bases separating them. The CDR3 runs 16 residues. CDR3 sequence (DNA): TGTGCCAGCAGCCCTCCGGGAGGGGCGCCCGGAAACACCATATATTTT. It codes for CASSPPGGAPGNTIYF.

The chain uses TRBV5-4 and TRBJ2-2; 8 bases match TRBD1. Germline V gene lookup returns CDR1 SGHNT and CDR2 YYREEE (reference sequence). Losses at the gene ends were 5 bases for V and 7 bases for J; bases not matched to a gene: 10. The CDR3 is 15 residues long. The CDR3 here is CASRQDRAPDGELFF. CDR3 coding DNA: TGTGCCAGCAGACAGGACAGGGCCCCTGACGGGGAGCTGTTTTTT.

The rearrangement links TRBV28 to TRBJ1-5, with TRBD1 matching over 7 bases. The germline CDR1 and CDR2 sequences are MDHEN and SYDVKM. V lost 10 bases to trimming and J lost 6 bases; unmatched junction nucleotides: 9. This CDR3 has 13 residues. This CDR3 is CATRQGLGQPQHF. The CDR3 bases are TGTGCCACCCGACAGGGACTTGGTCAGCCCCAGCATTTT. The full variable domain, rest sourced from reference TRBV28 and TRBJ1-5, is DVKVTQSSRYLVKRTGEKVFLECVQDMDHENMFWYRQDPGLGLRLIYFSYDVKMKEKGDIPEGYSVSREKKERFSLILESASTNQTSMYLCATRQGLGQPQHFGDGTRLSIL.

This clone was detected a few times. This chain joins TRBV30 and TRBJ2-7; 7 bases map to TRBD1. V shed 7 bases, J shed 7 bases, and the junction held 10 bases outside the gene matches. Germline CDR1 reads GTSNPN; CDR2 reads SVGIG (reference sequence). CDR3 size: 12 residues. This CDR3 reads CAFNQGVGEQYF. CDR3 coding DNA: TGTGCCTTCAACCAGGGGGTGGGGGAGCAGTACTTC.

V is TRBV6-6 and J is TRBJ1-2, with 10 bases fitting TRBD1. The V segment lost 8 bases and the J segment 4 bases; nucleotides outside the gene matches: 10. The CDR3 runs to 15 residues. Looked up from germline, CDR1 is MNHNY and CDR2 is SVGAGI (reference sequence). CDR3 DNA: TGTGCCAGCCGCCGGGACAGGGGCCGCCTCTATGGCTACACCTTC. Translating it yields CASRRDRGRLYGYTF.

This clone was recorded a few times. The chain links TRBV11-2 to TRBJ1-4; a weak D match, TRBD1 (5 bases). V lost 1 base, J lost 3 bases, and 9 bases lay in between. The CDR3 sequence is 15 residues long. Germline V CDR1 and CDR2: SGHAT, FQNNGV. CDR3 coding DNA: TGTGCCAGCAGCTTAGGTTGGGGGGCTAATGAAAAACTGTTTTTT. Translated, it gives CASSLGWGANEKLFF.

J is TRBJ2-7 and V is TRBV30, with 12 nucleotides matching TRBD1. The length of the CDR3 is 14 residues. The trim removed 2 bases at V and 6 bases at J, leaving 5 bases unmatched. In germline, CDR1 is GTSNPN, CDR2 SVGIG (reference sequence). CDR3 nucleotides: TGTGCCTGGAGTTACCGGGACAGGGGGCGCGAGCAGTACTTC. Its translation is CAWSYRDRGREQYF.

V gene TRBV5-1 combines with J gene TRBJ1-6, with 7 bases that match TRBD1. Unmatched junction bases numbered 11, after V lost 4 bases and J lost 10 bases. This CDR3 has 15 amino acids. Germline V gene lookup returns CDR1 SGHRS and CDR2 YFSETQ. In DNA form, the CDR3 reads TGCGCCAGCAGCCCAAGGGCAGGGGGGCAATCACCCCTCCACTTT. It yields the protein CASSPRAGGQSPLHF. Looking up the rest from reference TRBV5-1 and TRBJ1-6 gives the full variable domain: KAGVTQTPRYLIKTRGQQVTLSCSPISGHRSVSWYQQTPGQGLQFLFEYFSETQRNKGNFPGRFSGRQFSNSRSEMNVSTLELGDSALYLCASSPRAGGQSPLHFGNGTRLTVT.

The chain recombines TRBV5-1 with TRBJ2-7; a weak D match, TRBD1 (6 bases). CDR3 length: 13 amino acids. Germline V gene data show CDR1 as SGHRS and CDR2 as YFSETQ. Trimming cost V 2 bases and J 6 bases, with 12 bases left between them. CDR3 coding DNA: TGCGCCAGCAGCTTAAGGGACATCTCCGAGCAGTACTTC. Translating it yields CASSLRDISEQYF.

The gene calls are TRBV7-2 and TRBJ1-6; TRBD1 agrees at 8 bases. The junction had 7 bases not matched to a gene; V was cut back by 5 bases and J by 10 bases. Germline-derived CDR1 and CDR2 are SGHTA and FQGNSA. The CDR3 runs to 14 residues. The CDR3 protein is CASSIDRGWSPLHF. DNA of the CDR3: TGTGCCAGCAGCATTGACAGGGGATGGTCACCCCTCCACTTT.

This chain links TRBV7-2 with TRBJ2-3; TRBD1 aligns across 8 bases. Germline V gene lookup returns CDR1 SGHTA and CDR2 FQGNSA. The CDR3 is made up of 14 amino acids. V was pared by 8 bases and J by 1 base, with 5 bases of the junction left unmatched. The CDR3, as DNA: TGTGCCAGCGACCAGACAGGGGGCACAGATACGCAGTATTTT. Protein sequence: CASDQTGGTDTQYF.

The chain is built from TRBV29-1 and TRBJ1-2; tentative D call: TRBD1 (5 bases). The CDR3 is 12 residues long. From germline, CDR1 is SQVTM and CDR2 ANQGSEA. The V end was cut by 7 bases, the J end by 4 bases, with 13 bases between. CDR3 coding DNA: TGCAGCGGTGCGGGGGATTTCTATGGCTACACCTTC. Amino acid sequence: CSGAGDFYGYTF.

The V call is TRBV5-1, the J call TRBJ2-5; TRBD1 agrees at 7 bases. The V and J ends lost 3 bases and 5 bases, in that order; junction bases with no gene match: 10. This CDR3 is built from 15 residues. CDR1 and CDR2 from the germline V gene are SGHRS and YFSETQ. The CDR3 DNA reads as TGCGCCAGCAGCTGGAGACAGGGACCGGTCGAGACCCAGTACTTC. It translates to CASSWRQGPVETQYF.

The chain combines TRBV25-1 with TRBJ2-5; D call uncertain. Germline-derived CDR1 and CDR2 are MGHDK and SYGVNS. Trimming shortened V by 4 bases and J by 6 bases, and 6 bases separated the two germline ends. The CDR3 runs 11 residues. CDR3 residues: CASSAKQTQYF. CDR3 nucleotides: TGTGCCAGCAGTGCCAAGCAGACCCAGTACTTC.